This T cell receptor beta chain was sequenced in a study of CD8+ T cells in alopecia areata. The germline gives CDR1 MGHRA, CDR2 YSYEKL. Trimming stripped 4 bases from V and 4 bases from J, with 16 bases between. The CDR3 runs 16 residues. Sequencing used cDNA as its template, made by extracting RNA and reverse transcribing it. Sequencing was performed with immunoSEQ multiplex PCR; in TCRdb, only in-frame clones are kept and a portion is missing. The table includes under 250,000 clones, more than 45% detected once. This chain connects TRBV4-1 to TRBJ2-2, with D hard to call. Sequenced here: CD4+ T cells sorted from blood, sampled at week 0. This receptor was taken from a human donor with alopecia areata. DNA of the CDR3: TGCGCCAGCAGCCTACTGACAATTGGAGTCACCGGGGAGCTGTTTTTT. Encoded protein: CASSLLTIGVTGELFF.